A selection of T cell receptor beta chains follows, all from one sample in a study of T cells after yellow fever vaccination. TCRdb itself ran the 5' RACE reads through MiXCR, one entry per CDR3 protein. Of roughly 26,000 distinct CDR3 sequences listed, 4.5% to 7% are singletons. Sequenced here: PBMCs, either bulk or a sorted T-cell subset (CD4+, CD8+, memory, or dextramer-sorted; not recorded which), sampled 15 days after the yellow fever booster vaccination. All receptors come from a man under 40 who received the YFV17D yellow fever vaccine. The CDR3 runs from the conserved cysteine through the conserved F or W. D genes are given only for firm matches. Clone size appears in some rows only: once, few, many, or a class for an expanded clone.

>TRBD2|many|TRBJ2-5|TRBV7-2
CASSLSGRAWETQYF
>TRBD2|many|TRBJ2-2|TRBV6-2/TRBV6-3
CASTKLAGDAGELFF
>.|many|TRBJ2-1|TRBV5-4
CASSLRLSREQFF
>.|many|TRBJ2-1|TRBV4-3
CASSQGIAVSSYNEQFF
>TRBD2|many|TRBJ2-7|TRBV6-1
CASSEPGTSGVYEQYF
>.|.|TRBJ2-5|TRBV5-5
CASSPGLLYETQYF
>TRBD2|many|TRBJ2-3|TRBV11-2
CASSLEASGRARGTQYF
>.|many|TRBJ1-2|TRBV29-1
CSGVSGGTGYTF
>.|many|TRBJ2-6|TRBV30
CAWSRGALGANVLTF
>TRBD2|many|TRBJ2-5|TRBV7-6
CASSLASSGSETQYF
>.|many|TRBJ2-3|TRBV10-3
CAISRNDTQYF
>.|many|TRBJ2-7|TRBV7-2
CASSVAAQAAFSPYEQYF
>TRBD1|many|TRBJ1-1|TRBV12-3/TRBV12-4
CASRETGGLNTEAFF
>TRBD2|many|TRBJ2-5|TRBV7-9
CASSPVVTSGSYETQYF
>TRBD1|many|TRBJ2-3|TRBV18
CASSRAGTGTDTQYF
>.|many|TRBJ2-1|TRBV7-6
CASSRGGVGNNEQFF
>.|many|TRBJ2-5|TRBV5-6
CASSLARGGQETQYF
>TRBD1|many|TRBJ2-2|TRBV12-3/TRBV12-4
CASSIRGRAGELFF
>.|many|TRBJ1-3|TRBV3-1
CASSQETGLGNTIYF
>.|many|TRBJ2-1|TRBV29-1
CSVVVAPSYNEQFF
>.|many|TRBJ2-1|TRBV5-1
CASSLGTYNEQFF
>TRBD2|.|TRBJ2-7|TRBV28
CGAGDFYEQYF
>TRBD1|many|TRBJ2-7|TRBV28
CASSWDSLSSYEQYF
>.|many|TRBJ2-7|TRBV7-2
CASSTGRVYEQYF
>TRBD2|many|TRBJ2-1|TRBV5-1
CASSLEAGGYEQFF
>TRBD1|many|TRBJ2-1|TRBV30
CAYYRGEQFF
>.|many|TRBJ2-7|TRBV20-1
CSAHFASGAYEQYF
>.|many|TRBJ2-7|TRBV30
CAWSAGLEGTEQYF
>TRBD1|many|TRBJ1-1|TRBV7-9
CASSLGQSTEAFF
>TRBD2|medium-sized|TRBJ2-5|TRBV5-1
CASNSGNEETQYF